These T cell receptor beta chains were read from a single sample in a study of blood T cell repertoires in COVID-19. Generated by immunoSEQ multiplex PCR, the TCRdb table keeps only in-frame clones and is missing some. The sample includes around 250,000 clones, 75% to 85% of them seen just once. Sequencing was done on a sample of peripheral blood. These receptors all come from a middle-aged man with active or convalescent COVID-19. Each CDR3 is given with its conserved first and last residue. D genes are given only for firm matches. Some rows have no size entry. The others give once, few or many, or a class for an expanded clone.

CDR3 DNA | CDR3 protein | CDR3 length | clone size | J gene | D gene | V gene
TGTGCCAGCAGCGTCCGGCGGGGACTCTTATCCTACGAGCAGTACTTC | CASSVRRGLLSYEQYF | 16 | NA | TRBJ2-7 | NA | TRBV21-1
TGTGCCAGCAGCTCTGGGGGCTTCACAGATACGCAGTATTTT | CASSSGGFTDTQYF | 14 | NA | TRBJ2-3 | NA | TRBV11-1
TGTGCCAGCTCACCACCGACGACAGCCACCGGGGAGCTGTTTTTT | CASSPPTTATGELFF | 15 | NA | TRBJ2-2 | NA | TRBV18
TGTGCCAGCGGATTGGTTGGGGCCACACTGAACACTGAAGCTTTCTTT | CASGLVGATLNTEAFF | 16 | NA | TRBJ1-1 | NA | TRBV27
TGTGCCAGCAGTTGGAGAGGAGGCTCTGAAGCTTTCTTT | CASSWRGGSEAFF | 13 | NA | TRBJ1-1 | NA | TRBV12-3/TRBV12-4
TGTGCCATCAGCGAGACAGGGAACACCGGGGAGCTGTTTTTT | CAISETGNTGELFF | 14 | NA | TRBJ2-2 | NA | TRBV10-3
TGCGCCAGCAGCCATCTGACAGGGACAAGGTCACCCCTCCACTTT | CASSHLTGTRSPLHF | 15 | NA | TRBJ1-6 | TRBD1 | TRBV4-1
TGTGCCCTAGTCTCTGGAAACACCATATATTTT | CALVSGNTIYF | 11 | NA | TRBJ1-3 | NA | TRBV30
TGTGCCAGTAGTCCTGGACAGACCTCGGGGCCCCAGCATTTT | CASSPGQTSGPQHF | 14 | NA | TRBJ1-5 | NA | TRBV19
TGCGCCAGCAGCTCGGCGACAGGGAACACTGAAGCTTTCTTT | CASSSATGNTEAFF | 14 | few | TRBJ1-1 | NA | TRBV5-1
TGTGCCAGCTCACCACGTTCCGGGGACACTGAAGCTTTCTTT | CASSPRSGDTEAFF | 14 | NA | TRBJ1-1 | NA | TRBV18
TGTGCCAGCAGCTTACCCAGGGTTTCGGGGGGCCTTGGGGCGAATCAGCCCCAGCATTTT | CASSLPRVSGGLGANQPQHF | 20 | NA | TRBJ1-5 | NA | TRBV13
TGTGCCAGCAGGGGGACAGGGAGCTCTGGAAACACCATATATTTT | CASRGTGSSGNTIYF | 15 | NA | TRBJ1-3 | TRBD1 | TRBV28
TGCGCCAGCAGCCGGGACAGGGCTTCGTCTAATTCACCCCTCCACTTT | CASSRDRASSNSPLHF | 16 | NA | TRBJ1-6 | TRBD1 | TRBV5-1
TGCAGCGTTGAAGACCCCGGGGGCCCTAGCGGGATCACAGATACGCAGTATTTT | CSVEDPGGPSGITDTQYF | 18 | NA | TRBJ2-3 | TRBD2 | TRBV29-1
TGTGCCAGTAGTATAGCCCACCGTGGACAGGGGAGGGCTGAAGCTTTCTTT | CASSIAHRGQGRAEAFF | 17 | NA | TRBJ1-1 | TRBD1 | TRBV19
TGTGCCAGCAGTACGAATAGCGGGAGCAACTACGAGCAGTACTTC | CASSTNSGSNYEQYF | 15 | NA | TRBJ2-7 | TRBD2 | TRBV6-5
TGTGCCAGCAACCGACAGGGGGTGGTGCACACTGAAGCTTTCTTT | CASNRQGVVHTEAFF | 15 | NA | TRBJ1-1 | TRBD1 | TRBV27
TGCGCCAGCAGCTTGGACAGGACGAGGGAGACCCAGTACTTC | CASSLDRTRETQYF | 14 | NA | TRBJ2-5 | NA | TRBV5-1
TGTGCCAGTAGTATAACCGGGACTAGCGGGAAAGAGCAGTTCTTC | CASSITGTSGKEQFF | 15 | NA | TRBJ2-1 | TRBD2 | TRBV19
TGTGCCAGCAGCTCCCTCCGGGACAGGGGAAACACCATATATTTT | CASSSLRDRGNTIYF | 15 | once | TRBJ1-3 | TRBD1 | TRBV5-6
TGTGCCAGCTCACCACCCGGTCAGGTAGACTATGGCTACACCTTC | CASSPPGQVDYGYTF | 15 | NA | TRBJ1-2 | NA | TRBV18
TGTGCCAGCAGTTTAGGCTTTAATTCACCCCTCCACTTT | CASSLGFNSPLHF | 13 | NA | TRBJ1-6 | NA | TRBV27
TGCGCCAGCAGCCCGGAGGGACTAGCGGGAGTTGGGGACACCGGGGAGCTGTTTTTT | CASSPEGLAGVGDTGELFF | 19 | NA | TRBJ2-2 | TRBD2 | TRBV5-1
TGTGCCAGTAGTACCTACCACTCCTACAATGAGCAGTTCTTC | CASSTYHSYNEQFF | 14 | NA | TRBJ2-1 | NA | TRBV19
TGCGCCAGCAGCTTGGCCTCGGGAGCGAACACCGGGGAGCTGTTTTTT | CASSLASGANTGELFF | 16 | once | TRBJ2-2 | NA | TRBV5-1
TGCGCCAGCAGCTTTCTCGGACTAGCGGGAGTGGGGGACACCGGGGAGCTGTTTTTT | CASSFLGLAGVGDTGELFF | 19 | NA | TRBJ2-2 | TRBD2 | TRBV5-1
TGTGCCAGCAGGAAGACTAGCGGGACTCGCGGGGAGCTGTTTTTT | CASRKTSGTRGELFF | 15 | NA | TRBJ2-2 | TRBD2 | TRBV28
TGCAGCGTACGACAGGGGGGAGAGACCCAGTACTTC | CSVRQGGETQYF | 12 | NA | TRBJ2-5 | TRBD1 | TRBV29-1
TGTGCCAGCAGCCAAGATCGAGCAGGGCCCCACTCCTACGAGCAGTACTTC | CASSQDRAGPHSYEQYF | 17 | NA | TRBJ2-7 | NA | TRBV4-2
TGCGCCAGCAGCGTATCCGGGACTAGAAGCTACAATGAGCAGTTCTTC | CASSVSGTRSYNEQFF | 16 | NA | TRBJ2-1 | TRBD2 | TRBV5-1
TGTGCCAGCAGCTTATCGGGGAGCTCCTACAATGAGCAGTTCTTC | CASSLSGSSYNEQFF | 15 | NA | TRBJ2-1 | NA | TRBV7-2
TGCGCCAGCAGCTTTTCGGGGAATTCACCCCTCCACTTT | CASSFSGNSPLHF | 13 | few | TRBJ1-6 | NA | TRBV5-1
TGTGCCAGTAGTATCACCGGTAGCACAGATACGCAGTATTTT | CASSITGSTDTQYF | 14 | NA | TRBJ2-3 | NA | TRBV19
TGTGCCAGCAGCTTATCCGGGACAGGGTACTACGAGCAGTACTTC | CASSLSGTGYYEQYF | 15 | NA | TRBJ2-7 | TRBD1 | TRBV7-2
TGTGCCAGCACCCCGGGACAGGACTACGAGCAGTACTTC | CASTPGQDYEQYF | 13 | NA | TRBJ2-7 | TRBD1 | TRBV12-3/TRBV12-4
TGTGCCAGCAGCGACAGGGGTTTTTCCGGGGCCAACGTCCTGACTTTC | CASSDRGFSGANVLTF | 16 | NA | TRBJ2-6 | TRBD1 | TRBV5-6
TGTGCCAGTAGCCGACCCGGACTAGCGGGATCTTCGGGGGAGCAGTACTTC | CASSRPGLAGSSGEQYF | 17 | NA | TRBJ2-7 | TRBD2 | TRBV19
TGTGCCAGCAGCTTAGCAGACAGGGCGGGTAAAGCTTTCTTT | CASSLADRAGKAFF | 14 | NA | TRBJ1-1 | TRBD1 | TRBV7-9
TGCAGTGCTAGTCTGGGAGCGGGAGCCTACGAGCAGTACTTC | CSASLGAGAYEQYF | 14 | NA | TRBJ2-7 | TRBD2 | TRBV20-1